Presented here are 14 T cell receptor beta chains from one specimen sequenced in a study of a mutant IDH1 vaccine in newly diagnosed glioma. No antigen has been identified for these receptors. Sequencing used immunoSEQ multiplex PCR; TCRdb keeps in-frame clones, though not all of them. Of around 53,000 clones detected, approximately 79% appear once; the ten largest clones hold 5.5% to 8.5%. The time point was: week 35, safety follow-up. Mutant IDH1 20-mer peptide, at 300 ug, made up each vaccine dose, with topical imiquimod. The source material was PBMCs, sampled from a glioma patient whose treatment included an IDH1 peptide vaccine. These receptors came from a man aged 35-49 years with glioma.

The chain joins TRBV5-1 to TRBJ2-5; tentative D call: TRBD1 (6 bases). Germline loops: CDR1 SGHRS, CDR2 YFSETQ. With 1 base removed from V and 4 bases from J, the gap between germline ends came to 14 bases. The CDR3 sequence is 15 residues long. DNA for the CDR3: TGCGCCAGCAGCTTGCGGGCAGGGGATGTAGAGACCCAGTACTTC. The encoded protein is CASSLRAGDVETQYF.

V gene TRBV10-3 combines with J gene TRBJ1-6, with 9 positions matching TRBD1. The V segment lost 3 bases and the J segment 10 bases; nucleotides outside the gene matches: 4. The germline gives CDR1 ENHRY, CDR2 SYGVKD. The length of the CDR3 is 14 residues. The CDR3 DNA follows: TGTGCCATCAGTGAATGGGGACAGGGATCACCCCTCCACTTT. Amino acid sequence: CAISEWGQGSPLHF.

The rearrangement uses TRBV5-1 and TRBJ2-5, with 7 bases matching TRBD2. The junction had 13 bases not matched to a gene; V was cut back by 4 bases and J by 4 bases. CDR1 is SGHRS, CDR2 YFSETQ, per germline. This CDR3 spans 16 amino acids. CDR3: CASSLGTAGEGETQYF. In DNA form, the CDR3 reads TGCGCCAGCAGCCTGGGGACGGCGGGAGAAGGAGAGACCCAGTACTTC.

The gene calls are TRBV6-1 and TRBJ1-5; D is undetermined. This CDR3 contains 14 residues. V was clipped by 1 base and J by 6 bases, with 10 bases between them. CDR1 is MNHNS and CDR2 is SASEGT in the germline V gene. For the CDR3, the DNA is TGTGCCAGCAGTGAAGGGGCCCCGCCTCAGCCCCAGCATTTT. Its translation is CASSEGAPPQPQHF.

This chain joins TRBV5-6 and TRBJ1-6; D is perhaps TRBD1 (5 bases). The CDR3 totals 15 residues. From germline, CDR1 is SGHDT and CDR2 YYEEEE. V dropped 5 bases and J dropped 7 bases, with 16 bases sitting between them. CDR3 DNA sequence: TGTGCCAGCAGACCACTCGGGGGTGCGAATTCACCCCTCCACTTT. It yields the protein CASRPLGGANSPLHF.

V gene TRBV18 combines with J gene TRBJ1-3; TRBD1 matches 11 bases. V shed 2 bases, J shed 3 bases, and the junction held 6 bases outside the gene matches. CDR3 length: 17 residues. Germline lookup yields CDR1 KGHSH and CDR2 LQKENI. The DNA for the CDR3 is TGTGCCAGCTCACCATACGGACAGGGGGCAGGTGGAAACACCATATATTTT. The encoded protein is CASSPYGQGAGGNTIYF.

The chain carries TRBV7-9 and TRBJ1-1; a possible D gene is TRBD1 (5 bases). Germline V lookup: CDR1 SEHNR, CDR2 FQNEAQ (reference sequence). The CDR3 spans 15 residues. The V end lost 2 bases, the J end lost 4 bases, and 14 bases lay between the germline ends. CDR3 coding DNA: TGTGCCAGCAGCTTAATCGGCCCGGGGGGCACTGAAGCTTTCTTT. Translating gives CASSLIGPGGTEAFF.

The gene calls are TRBV4-2 and TRBJ2-2; 12 bases agree with TRBD2. CDR3 length: 17 amino acids. The junction had 6 bases not matched to a gene; V was cut back by 1 base and J by 6 bases. Germline CDR1 is LGHNA and CDR2 is YNFKEQ. The CDR3 protein is CASSQGASGGAAGELFF. The DNA for the CDR3 is TGTGCCAGCAGCCAAGGGGCTAGCGGGGGGGCCGCCGGGGAGCTGTTTTTT.

The rearrangement uses TRBV5-1 and TRBJ2-1; TRBD1 aligns across 7 bases. V shed 0 bases, J shed 8 bases, and the junction held 8 bases outside the gene matches. The CDR3 has 15 amino acids. Germline V gene lookup returns CDR1 SGHRS and CDR2 YFSETQ. CDR3 loop: CASSLARQGTDEQFF. The CDR3 DNA sequence: TGCGCCAGCAGCTTGGCTCGACAGGGCACGGATGAGCAGTTCTTC.

The genes are TRBV10-3 and TRBJ1-1; 7 positions agree with TRBD1. The V segment lost 7 bases and the J segment 0 bases; nucleotides outside the gene matches: 8. CDR1 and CDR2 from the germline V gene are ENHRY and SYGVKD. The CDR3 contains 15 residues. The CDR3 coding sequence is TGTGCCATCACCGGAGAACAGGGGATGAACACTGAAGCTTTCTTT. Translation: CAITGEQGMNTEAFF.

This rearrangement joins TRBV27 to TRBJ1-5, with D unclear. The CDR3 runs to 13 residues. Trimming left V 0 bases short and J 9 bases short, with 9 bases between. Looked up from germline, CDR1 is MNHEY and CDR2 is SMNVEV (reference sequence). CDR3 sequence (DNA): TGTGCCAGCAGTTTATCGGATCAGCTGCCCCAGCATTTT. Residues: CASSLSDQLPQHF.

The chain joins TRBV19 to TRBJ1-3; unclear D gene. The V and J ends lost 5 bases and 0 bases respectively, with 8 bases between them. The CDR3 runs to 14 residues. Germline V CDR1 and CDR2: LNHDA, SQIVND (reference sequence). CDR3 sequence: CASSPRNSGNTIYF. In nucleotides, the CDR3 is TGTGCCAGTAGTCCGCGGAACTCTGGAAACACCATATATTTT.

The rearrangement links TRBV2 to TRBJ2-2; the D call may be TRBD1 or TRBD2 (5 bases each). V dropped 5 bases and J dropped 1 base, with 11 bases sitting between them. Germline assignment: CDR1 SNHLY and CDR2 FYNNEI. The CDR3 totals 15 residues. In DNA, the CDR3 is TGTGCCAGCAGTCCGGGACGGATGAACACCGGGGAGCTGTTTTTT. Translated, it gives CASSPGRMNTGELFF.

The chain carries TRBV5-1 and TRBJ1-5; D is perhaps TRBD1 (5 bases). The CDR3 loop spans 14 amino acids. Germline CDR1 is SGHRS and CDR2 is YFSETQ. Trimming took off 2 bases at V and 4 bases at J, with 10 bases between the two ends. The CDR3 loop reads CASSLSGGNQPQHF. As DNA, the CDR3 is TGCGCCAGCAGCTTATCCGGGGGTAATCAGCCCCAGCATTTT.